The 10 T cell receptor beta chains below come from one sample, sequenced in a study of CD8 T cells in Susac syndrome (dated by TCRdb to the late 2010s). Library creation used the immunoSEQ multiplex PCR assay. RNA was extracted using the RNeasy kit, and roughly 0.5 to 1 microgram was reverse transcribed with random hexamers. TCRdb trimmed public reads at Q25 via fastp, called clones via MiXCR and kept in-frame beta chains. Rows merge per CDR3 protein into single entries with the most common DNA and genes. The sample has 150,000 to 180,000 distinct CDR3 sequences on record, 85% to 95% of them singletons. Roughly 0.16% of the sample goes to the ten largest clones. Source material: CD4+ T cells from PBMCs. These receptors were obtained from a human donor with Susac syndrome.

The chain recombines TRBV20-1 with TRBJ2-3; D remains ambiguous. CDR1 and CDR2 (germline): DFQATT, SNEGSKA (reference sequence). With 3 bases removed from V and 10 bases from J, the gap between germline ends came to 14 bases. There are 12 residues in the CDR3. Here the CDR3 reads CSASPGEGPQYF. For the CDR3, the DNA is TGCAGTGCTAGCCCTGGGGAAGGTCCGCAGTATTTT.

This chain joins TRBV5-4 and TRBJ2-1; the match to TRBD1 covers 7 bases. The V segment lost 4 bases and the J segment 6 bases; nucleotides outside the gene matches: 7. The CDR3 length is 14 residues. Germline CDR1 and CDR2: SGHNT and YYREEE (reference sequence). The CDR3 is CASSSRTGSNEQFF. The CDR3 nucleotides are TGTGCCAGCAGCAGCAGGACAGGCAGCAATGAGCAGTTCTTC.

The genes are TRBV9 and TRBJ1-5; possible D gene TRBD1, 5 bases. Per the germline V gene, CDR1 is SGDLS and CDR2 is YYNGEE. Trimming removed 3 bases at V and 7 bases at J, with 11 bases between. The CDR3 consists of 13 residues. For the CDR3, the DNA is TGTGCCAGCAGCGCAGGGTTGGGGCAGCCCCAGCATTTT. Residues: CASSAGLGQPQHF.

The chain links TRBV20-1 to TRBJ2-5; tentatively, D is TRBD2 (5 bases). V lost 3 bases to trimming and J lost 5 bases, with 10 bases between them. The V gene's germline CDR1 is DFQATT and CDR2 SNEGSKA (reference sequence). The CDR3 has 12 amino acids. CDR3 in DNA: TGCAGTGCTAGCGGGGTGGAGGAGACCCAGTACTTC. This gives the protein CSASGVEETQYF.

The chain is built from TRBV14 and TRBJ2-7, with D possibly TRBD2 on 6 matching bases. CDR1 and CDR2 (germline): SGHDN, FVKESK. V lost 0 bases to trimming and J lost 4 bases, with 13 bases between them. This CDR3 is 15 amino acids long. CDR3 nucleotides: TGTGCCAGCAGCCAAGATCGGGGCGGGGTATACGAGCAGTACTTC. Amino acid sequence: CASSQDRGGVYEQYF. The full variable domain, in which reference TRBV14 and TRBJ2-7 provide the parts outside the CDR3, is EAGVTQFPSHSVIEKGQTVTLRCDPISGHDNLYWYRRVMGKEIKFLLHFVKESKQDESGMPNNRFLAERTGGTYSTLKVQPAELEDSGVYFCASSQDRGGVYEQYFGPGTRLTVT.

The chain carries TRBV9 and TRBJ2-3; unclear D gene. Germline V gene data show CDR1 as SGDLS and CDR2 as YYNGEE. Trimming pared 3 bases from V and 2 bases from J, leaving 4 bases between. CDR3 length equals 12 residues. CDR3 region: CASSGHTDTQYF. The CDR3 DNA reads TGTGCCAGCAGCGGACACACAGATACGCAGTATTTT.

This chain links TRBV5-1 with TRBJ2-2; D is unresolved. The germline V gene encodes CDR1 SGHRS and CDR2 YFSETQ. Trimming took off 1 base at V and 0 bases at J, with 4 bases between the two ends. The CDR3 contains 14 residues. CDR3 loop: CASSLTPNTGELFF. The CDR3 DNA sequence: TGCGCCAGCAGCTTGACCCCGAACACCGGGGAGCTGTTTTTT.

The rearrangement joins TRBV20-1 to TRBJ2-1; D uncertain. Germline V gives CDR1 DFQATT, CDR2 SNEGSKA (reference sequence). The CDR3 has 11 residues. Trimming cost V 0 bases and J 12 bases, with 9 bases left between them. The CDR3: CSARDPMRQFF. The CDR3 nucleotides read TGCAGTGCTAGAGATCCGATGAGGCAGTTCTTC.

This sequence joins TRBV3-1 and TRBJ2-7; D is uncertain. The germline V gene has CDR1 LGHDT and CDR2 YNNKEL (reference sequence). There are 15 residues in the CDR3. Trimming shortened V by 2 bases and J by 2 bases, and 13 bases separated the two germline ends. The CDR3 DNA is TGTGCCAGCAGCCAAAACCCGCTATCAACCTACGAGCAGTACTTC. Translated: CASSQNPLSTYEQYF.

The chain uses TRBV18 and TRBJ2-7; D unresolved. The CDR3 has 13 amino acids. V was cut by 0 bases and J by 2 bases, with 5 bases left in between. Germline CDR1 reads KGHSH; CDR2 reads LQKENI. CDR3 sequence (DNA): TGTGCCAGCTCACCACCGGCAGCCTACGAGCAGTACTTC. It is translated as CASSPPAAYEQYF.